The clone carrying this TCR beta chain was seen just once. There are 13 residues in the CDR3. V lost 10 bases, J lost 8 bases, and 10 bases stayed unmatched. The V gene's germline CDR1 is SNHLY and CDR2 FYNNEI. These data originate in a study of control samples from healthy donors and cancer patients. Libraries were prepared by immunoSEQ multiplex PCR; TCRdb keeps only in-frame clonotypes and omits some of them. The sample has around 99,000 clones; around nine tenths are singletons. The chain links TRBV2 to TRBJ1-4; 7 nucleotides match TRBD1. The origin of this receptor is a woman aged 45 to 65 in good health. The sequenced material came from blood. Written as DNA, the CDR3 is TGTGCCACCTGTACAGGGGCGGGCGAAAAACTGTTTTTT. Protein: CATCTGAGEKLFF. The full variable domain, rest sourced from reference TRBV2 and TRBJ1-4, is EPEVTQTPSHQVTQMGQEVILRCVPISNHLYFYWYRQILGQKVEFLVSFYNNEISEKSEIFDDQFSVERPDGSNFTLKIRSTKLEDSAMYFCATCTGAGEKLFFGSGTQLSVL.